Listed below are T cell receptor beta chains from one sample, sequenced in a study of CD8+ T cells in alopecia areata. Profiled with immunoSEQ multiplex PCR; TCRdb holds only in-frame clones, not every one. The repertoire holds some 180,000 clones, with approximately 55% as singletons. The sequences come from CD8+ T cells sorted from blood, collected at week 24, from a patient treated with tofacitinib. The receptors shown here come from a human donor with alopecia areata. The CDR3 runs from the conserved cysteine through the conserved F or W. The D gene is left open where the match is weak. Rows may omit the clone size; those that give it use once, few, many or a size class.

TRBV2	NA	TRBJ2-1	TRBD2	TGTGCCAGCAGTTTTAGCGGGGCGAGCTCCTACAATGAGCAGTTCTTC	CASSFSGASSYNEQFF
TRBV15	few	TRBJ1-1	NA	TGTGCCACCAGCAGAGCGGGCTCTGATGACACTGAAGCTTTCTTT	CATSRAGSDDTEAFF
TRBV7-8	few	TRBJ2-7	TRBD1	TGTGCCAGCAGCTTAGTGGGAGGGACAGGGGGAGTCTACGAGCAGTACTTC	CASSLVGGTGGVYEQYF
TRBV6-1	NA	TRBJ1-2	NA	TGTGCCAGCAGGGAGGCCCAGGGGAATGGCTACACCTTC	CASREAQGNGYTF
TRBV19	few	TRBJ1-1	NA	TGTGCCAGTACCTTCGGCGGGGGCTGGACTGAAGCTTTCTTT	CASTFGGGWTEAFF
TRBV5-1	NA	TRBJ1-5	NA	TGCGCCAGCACCTTTAACCACGACGGAGCTGAGAGCCATAGCAATCAGCCCCAGCATTTT	CASTFNHDGAESHSNQPQHF
TRBV27	few	TRBJ1-4	TRBD1	TGTGCCAGCAGTAATCGACAGGGGGCTTATGAAAAACTGTTTTTT	CASSNRQGAYEKLFF
TRBV29-1	few	TRBJ2-2	NA	TGCAGCGTTGAAGTGGCGGACAGTGACACCGGGGAGCTGTTTTTT	CSVEVADSDTGELFF
TRBV25-1	NA	TRBJ1-4	NA	TGTGCCAGCAGTGAATTGGGACCAAATGAAAAACTGTTTTTT	CASSELGPNEKLFF
TRBV7-2	few	TRBJ2-3	TRBD2	TGTGCCAGCAGCTTAACGGGCGGGGGTCTAGATACGCAGTATTTT	CASSLTGGGLDTQYF
TRBV29-1	NA	TRBJ2-7	TRBD2	TGCAGCGTTGAATACAGCGGGGGCTCCTACGAGCAGTACTTC	CSVEYSGGSYEQYF
TRBV4-3	NA	TRBJ2-7	TRBD1	TGCGCCAGCAGCCCGGACAGGGGGGACTACGAGCAGTACTTC	CASSPDRGDYEQYF
TRBV6-6	few	TRBJ2-2	NA	TGTGCCAGCAGTTACGGGCCGGGGGTTACCGGGGAGCTGTTTTTT	CASSYGPGVTGELFF
TRBV4-1	few	TRBJ2-1	NA	TGCGCCAGCAGCCAAGATTCCCCCCAGGAGGACAATGAGCAGTTCTTC	CASSQDSPQEDNEQFF
TRBV29-1	NA	TRBJ2-6	NA	TGCAGCGTTGAAGTAGATACTGGGATAGGTGGGGCCAACGTCCTGACTTTC	CSVEVDTGIGGANVLTF
TRBV4-3	NA	TRBJ1-6	TRBD1	TGCGCCAGCAGCCAAGATTTCGACAGGGATAATTCACCCCTCCACTTT	CASSQDFDRDNSPLHF
TRBV29-1	NA	TRBJ2-7	TRBD1	TGCAGCGTTGAAGAGGTAACAGGGGGCTACGAGCAGTACTTC	CSVEEVTGGYEQYF
TRBV2	few	TRBJ2-1	NA	TGTGCCAGCACTAGCGAGTACGTCCCGAAGAACAATGAGCAGTTCTTC	CASTSEYVPKNNEQFF
TRBV13	NA	TRBJ2-7	NA	TGTGCCAGCAGCTTACCAGGGTCCTACGAGCAGTACTTC	CASSLPGSYEQYF
TRBV4-3	NA	TRBJ2-5	TRBD2	TGCGCCAGCAGCCAAGCGGCGGGGGGTGCAGAGACCCAGTACTTC	CASSQAAGGAETQYF
TRBV6-5	few	TRBJ2-3	NA	TGTGCCAGCAGTTACTCGACTCCAGCCGCTAGTGATACGCAGTATTTT	CASSYSTPAASDTQYF
TRBV30	once	TRBJ2-1	NA	TGTGCCTGGAGTACGAGCAATGAGCAGTTCTTC	CAWSTSNEQFF
TRBV28	few	TRBJ1-5	NA	TGTGCCAGCAGTTTAACGGGGACTAATCAGCCCCAGCATTTT	CASSLTGTNQPQHF
TRBV30	few	TRBJ1-1	NA	TGTGCCTGGGGGTTGGGGCAGGTCAACACTGAAGCTTTCTTT	CAWGLGQVNTEAFF
TRBV11-2	NA	TRBJ2-7	TRBD1	TGTGCCAGCAGCTTAGCCGTCCGCGGACAGGGGCTGGACGAGCAGTACTTC	CASSLAVRGQGLDEQYF
TRBV5-1	few	TRBJ1-6	NA	TGCGCCAGCAGCCTTGACGGGGGGCATGGGTCACCCCTCCACTTT	CASSLDGGHGSPLHF